Below are 9 T cell receptor beta chains sequenced from a single sample in a study of blood T cell repertoires in COVID-19. Profiling relied on immunoSEQ multiplex PCR, and the TCRdb table lists in-frame clones only, not all of them. The sample gives about 200,000 clones, roughly 86% of which show up once; about 6% is in the top ten. Sequenced sample: PBMCs or T cells enriched from blood (not recorded which). The receptors come from a man aged 35-49 years with acute COVID-19.

Only one count was recorded for this clone. The chain carries TRBV2 and TRBJ1-2; tentative D call: TRBD1 (5 bases). This CDR3 has 13 residues. Germline V gene lookup returns CDR1 SNHLY and CDR2 FYNNEI. V gave up 7 bases and J gave up 7 bases, with 16 bases separating them. DNA of the CDR3: TGTGCCAGCAAGGACCTAGCGGGGGGTGGCTACACCTTC. It encodes CASKDLAGGGYTF.

This clone has only one observation. The chain links TRBV10-2 to TRBJ2-7; TRBD2 aligns across 10 bases. CDR3 length equals 14 residues. CDR1 and CDR2 from the germline V gene are WSHSY and SAAADI. J lost 7 bases, V lost 5 bases, and 8 bases had no gene match. Written as DNA, the CDR3 is TGCGCCAGCAGTAGGAGCGGGAGGGACGGGGAGCAGTACTTC. Translating gives CASSRSGRDGEQYF.

V usage is TRBV19 and J usage is TRBJ1-6, with D perhaps matching TRBD1 (6 bases). The CDR3 length is 14 residues. V was clipped by 5 bases and J by 6 bases, with 11 bases between them. Per the germline V gene, CDR1 is LNHDA and CDR2 is SQIVND (reference sequence). CDR3 residues: CASSSQGGNSPLHF. Written as DNA, the CDR3 is TGTGCCAGTAGTTCACAGGGCGGTAATTCACCCCTCCACTTT.

The J gene is TRBJ1-5, the V gene TRBV19; D unresolved. Germline values: CDR1 LNHDA, CDR2 SQIVND (reference sequence). The CDR3 has 17 residues. Trimming cost V 2 bases and J 0 bases, with 14 bases left between them. The chain's CDR3 is CASSIISPDYSNQPQHF. CDR3 DNA: TGTGCCAGTAGTATAATTTCCCCGGACTATAGCAATCAGCCCCAGCATTTT.

The chain has TRBV3-1 (or the pseudogene TRBV3-2) and TRBJ2-2; possible D gene TRBD1, 5 bases. This CDR3 region has 14 residues. Germline V gives CDR1 LGHDT, CDR2 YNNKEL (reference sequence). Trimming stripped 4 bases from V and 2 bases from J, with 8 bases between. The CDR3 sequence is CASSRTPNTGELFF. CDR3 DNA: TGTGCCAGCAGCCGGACACCTAACACCGGGGAGCTGTTTTTT.

The chain joins TRBV28 to TRBJ2-4; the D gene is possibly TRBD1 (6 bases). The CDR3 covers 13 residues. Trimming took off 6 bases at V and 0 bases at J, with 6 bases between the two ends. CDR1 is MDHEN and CDR2 is SYDVKM in the germline V gene. The CDR3 DNA reads TGTGCCAGCAGGGACAGAGCCAAAAACATTCAGTACTTC. This encodes CASRDRAKNIQYF.

This chain connects TRBV29-1 to TRBJ1-2; D uncertain. CDR1 SQVTM and CDR2 ANQGSEA come from the germline V gene. V was shortened by 0 bases and J by 5 bases, with 10 bases between the two germline ends. This CDR3 contains 13 residues. CDR3 sequence: CSVEESISYGYTF. The CDR3 DNA is TGCAGCGTTGAAGAAAGTATCAGTTATGGCTACACCTTC. Drawing the rest from reference TRBV29-1 and TRBJ1-2, the complete variable domain is SAVISQKPSRDICQRGTSLTIQCQVDSQVTMMFWYRQQPGQSLTLIATANQGSEATYESGFVIDKFPISRPNLTFSTLTVSNMSPEDSSIYLCSVEESISYGYTFGSGTRLTVV.

The chain links TRBV12-3 or TRBV12-4 to TRBJ2-1; 8 bases fit TRBD1. The CDR3 has 11 residues. Trimming at V came to 8 bases and at J to 15 bases, leaving 9 bases not matched to a gene. The CDR3 loop reads CASPDPGQVFF. The CDR3 DNA follows: TGTGCCAGCCCCGATCCGGGACAGGTGTTCTTC.

The V and J genes are TRBV11-2 and TRBJ1-2; 7 nucleotides agree with TRBD1. CDR1 and CDR2 (germline): SGHAT, FQNNGV. The CDR3 extends over 16 amino acids. V shed 6 bases and J 6 bases; nucleotides not matched to a gene: 16. The CDR3 DNA sequence: TGTGCCAGCAGTTCAACCTCGACAGGGTATCTCCATGGCTACACCTTC. This sequence encodes CASSSTSTGYLHGYTF. The full variable domain, its missing parts supplied by reference TRBV11-2 and TRBJ1-2, is EAGVAQSPRYKIIEKRQSVAFWCNPISGHATLYWYQQILGQGPKLLIQFQNNGVVDDSQLPKDRFSAERLKGVDSTLKIQPAKLEDSAVYLCASSSTSTGYLHGYTFGSGTRLTVV.